The table lists the clone carrying this TCR beta chain with a few counts. The data are from a study of blood T cell repertoires in COVID-19. Study members were between about 18 and 100 years old and lived in some 26 US regions. Assignments of participants to cohorts depended upon their own reported clinical history. Trimming took 2 bases from V and 1 from J; bases not matched to a gene: 4. Germline-derived CDR1 and CDR2 are SGDLS and YYNGEE. CDR3 length equals 15 residues. Assay used: immunoSEQ multiplex PCR; TCRdb lists only in-frame clones, some missing. The sample consists of 150,000 to 200,000 clones, 87% of them appearing once.

Sequenced sample: PBMCs or T cells enriched from blood (not recorded which). The J gene is TRBJ2-3, the V gene TRBV9; 7 bases are shared with TRBD2. This receptor was identified in a woman in her 30s who had recovered from COVID-19. Written as DNA, the CDR3 is TGTGCCAGCAGCGTTTGGGCGGGGGGCACAGATACGCAGTATTTT. Protein product: CASSVWAGGTDTQYF.